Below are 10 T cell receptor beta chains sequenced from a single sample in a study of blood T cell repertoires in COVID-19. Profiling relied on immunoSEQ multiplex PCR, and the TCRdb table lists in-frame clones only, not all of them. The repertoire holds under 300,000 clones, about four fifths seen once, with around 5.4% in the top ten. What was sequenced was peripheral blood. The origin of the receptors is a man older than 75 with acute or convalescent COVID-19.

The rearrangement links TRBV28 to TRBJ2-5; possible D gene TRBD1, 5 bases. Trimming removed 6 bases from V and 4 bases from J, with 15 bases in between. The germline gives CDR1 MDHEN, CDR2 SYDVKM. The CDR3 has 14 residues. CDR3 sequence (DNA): TGTGCCAGCAGACCCAGGGTAAATCTAGAGACCCAGTACTTC. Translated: CASRPRVNLETQYF.

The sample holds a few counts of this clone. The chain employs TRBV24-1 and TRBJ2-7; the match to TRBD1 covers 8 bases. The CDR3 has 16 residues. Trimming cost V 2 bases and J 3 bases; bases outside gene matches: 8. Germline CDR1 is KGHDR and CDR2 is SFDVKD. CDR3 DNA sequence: TGTGCCACCAGTGATTCGGCGGCAGGGGGCCGCTACGAGCAGTACTTC. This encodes CATSDSAAGGRYEQYF.

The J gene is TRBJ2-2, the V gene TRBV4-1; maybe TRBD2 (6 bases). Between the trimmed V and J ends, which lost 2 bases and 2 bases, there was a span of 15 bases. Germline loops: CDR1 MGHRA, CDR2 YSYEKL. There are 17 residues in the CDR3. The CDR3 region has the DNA TGCGCCAGCAGCCAAAGGGCGGGACGGAAAAACACCGGGGAGCTGTTTTTT. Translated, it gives CASSQRAGRKNTGELFF.

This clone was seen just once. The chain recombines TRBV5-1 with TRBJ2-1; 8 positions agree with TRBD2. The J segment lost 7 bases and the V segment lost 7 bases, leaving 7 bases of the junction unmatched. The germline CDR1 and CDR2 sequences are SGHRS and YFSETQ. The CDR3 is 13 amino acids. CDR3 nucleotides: TGCGCCAGCCGGGGGGGATTGCAAAATGAGCAGTTCTTC. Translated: CASRGGLQNEQFF.

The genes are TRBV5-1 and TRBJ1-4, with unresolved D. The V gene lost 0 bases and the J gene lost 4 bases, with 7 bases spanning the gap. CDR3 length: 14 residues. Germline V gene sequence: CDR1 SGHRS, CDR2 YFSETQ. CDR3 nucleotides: TGCGCCAGCAGCTTGGGTTATTATAATGAAAAACTGTTTTTT. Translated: CASSLGYYNEKLFF.

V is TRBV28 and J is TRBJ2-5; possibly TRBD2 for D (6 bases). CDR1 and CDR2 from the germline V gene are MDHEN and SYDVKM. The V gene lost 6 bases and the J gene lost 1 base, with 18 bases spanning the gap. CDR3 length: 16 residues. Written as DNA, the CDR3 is TGTGCCAGCAGCCTATCGGGACGGGGGAGCCAAGAGACCCAGTACTTC. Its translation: CASSLSGRGSQETQYF.

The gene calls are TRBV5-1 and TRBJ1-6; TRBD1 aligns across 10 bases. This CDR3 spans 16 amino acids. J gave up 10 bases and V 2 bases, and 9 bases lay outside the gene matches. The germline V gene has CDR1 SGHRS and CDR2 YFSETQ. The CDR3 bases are TGCGCCAGCAGCTTAATTCCGGGACAGGGGTTCTCACCCCTCCACTTT. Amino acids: CASSLIPGQGFSPLHF.

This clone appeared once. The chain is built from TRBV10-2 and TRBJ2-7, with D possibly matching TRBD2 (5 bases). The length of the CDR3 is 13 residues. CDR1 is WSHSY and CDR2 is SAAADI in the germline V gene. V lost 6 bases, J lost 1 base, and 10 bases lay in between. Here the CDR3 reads CASRAGGSYEQYF. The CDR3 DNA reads TGCGCCAGCAGGGCGGGCGGTTCCTACGAGCAGTACTTC.

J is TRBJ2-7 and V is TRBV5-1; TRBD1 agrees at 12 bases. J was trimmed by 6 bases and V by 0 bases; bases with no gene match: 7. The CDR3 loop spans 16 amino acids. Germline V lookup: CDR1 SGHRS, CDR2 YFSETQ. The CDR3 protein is CASSLEGQGAVSEQYF. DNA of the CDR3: TGCGCCAGCAGCTTGGAGGGACAGGGGGCGGTTTCCGAGCAGTACTTC.

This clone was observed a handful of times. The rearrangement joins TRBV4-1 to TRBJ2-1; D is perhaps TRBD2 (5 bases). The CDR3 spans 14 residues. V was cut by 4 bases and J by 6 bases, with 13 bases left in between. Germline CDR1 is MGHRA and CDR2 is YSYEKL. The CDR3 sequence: CASSLWTGSNEQFF. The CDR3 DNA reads TGCGCCAGCAGCCTCTGGACTGGATCCAATGAGCAGTTCTTC.